The subject of this entry is one TCR beta chain. Its target is unknown. This CDR3 contains 17 residues. The germline V gene encodes CDR1 MNHNS and CDR2 SASEGT. V gave up 0 bases and J gave up 6 bases; unmatched junction bases: 11. These data are taken from a study of Graves' ophthalmopathy and Graves' hyperthyroidism. For the study at large: The collection of peripheral blood took place at initial diagnosis, before any treatment. Study-wide findings and caveats: Predictions made by the model for ophthalmopathy progression reached roughly 71% sensitivity and around 73% specificity.

RNA transcripts served as template for amplifying TCR beta CDR3 sequences. Amplification began with first-round RT-PCR using HTBI primers, then second-round multiplex PCR was performed. TCRdb analysed the multiplex PCR reads with MiXCR anew, one entry per CDR3 protein. The sample carries approximately 160,000 distinct CDR3 sequences, over 35% recorded once. Pregnancy or lactation, uncontrolled infections and other autoimmune diseases were grounds for excluding patients. Reliance was placed on clinical symptoms, serum thyroxine, TRAb, thyroid ultrasound and orbital computed tomography for diagnosis. The sequence came from a middle-aged woman with Graves' ophthalmopathy. Sequenced material: peripheral blood. The chain links TRBV6-1 to TRBJ1-2, with TRBD1 matching over 9 bases. The CDR3 region has the DNA TGTGCCAGCAGTGAAGCGCCCCCGGGACAGGGTTTGCATGGCTACACCTTC. Its protein is CASSEAPPGQGLHGYTF.